This T cell receptor (beta chain) was identified in a study of blood T cells in healthy people across ages. Study-wide findings and caveats: From one million sequenced T cells, diversity estimates were lower bounds. Per-million-T-cell TCR beta diversity fell roughly linearly with age.

The draw of peripheral blood yielded about 9.4 milliliters from each donor. V was clipped by 3 bases and J by 3 bases, with 6 bases between them. Germline CDR1 reads LGHNT; CDR2 reads FRNRAP. This CDR3 contains 12 residues. Through a sample-barcoded 5' primer and a J-beta primer mix, a second PCR was run for roughly 6 to 12 cycles. TCRdb re-called the 5' RACE reads with MiXCR, one entry per CDR3 protein. Of some 700,000 distinct CDR3 sequences listed, about 40% are singletons. This clonotype was seen more than once but under ten times. The antigen is undetermined. The chain employs TRBV12-5 and TRBJ2-7; unclear D gene. Sample: blood. The source of this sequence is a woman aged 60-75 years in good health. CDR3 in amino acids: CASGFGLYEQYF. The CDR3 DNA follows: TGTGCTAGTGGTTTCGGGCTCTACGAGCAGTACTTC. Using reference TRBV12-5 and TRBJ2-7 for the parts outside the CDR3, the full variable domain is DARVTQTPRHKVTEMGQEVTMRCQPILGHNTVFWYRQTMMQGLELLAYFRNRAPLDDSGMPKDRFSAEMPDATLATLKIQPSEPRDSAVYFCASGFGLYEQYFGPGTRLTVT.